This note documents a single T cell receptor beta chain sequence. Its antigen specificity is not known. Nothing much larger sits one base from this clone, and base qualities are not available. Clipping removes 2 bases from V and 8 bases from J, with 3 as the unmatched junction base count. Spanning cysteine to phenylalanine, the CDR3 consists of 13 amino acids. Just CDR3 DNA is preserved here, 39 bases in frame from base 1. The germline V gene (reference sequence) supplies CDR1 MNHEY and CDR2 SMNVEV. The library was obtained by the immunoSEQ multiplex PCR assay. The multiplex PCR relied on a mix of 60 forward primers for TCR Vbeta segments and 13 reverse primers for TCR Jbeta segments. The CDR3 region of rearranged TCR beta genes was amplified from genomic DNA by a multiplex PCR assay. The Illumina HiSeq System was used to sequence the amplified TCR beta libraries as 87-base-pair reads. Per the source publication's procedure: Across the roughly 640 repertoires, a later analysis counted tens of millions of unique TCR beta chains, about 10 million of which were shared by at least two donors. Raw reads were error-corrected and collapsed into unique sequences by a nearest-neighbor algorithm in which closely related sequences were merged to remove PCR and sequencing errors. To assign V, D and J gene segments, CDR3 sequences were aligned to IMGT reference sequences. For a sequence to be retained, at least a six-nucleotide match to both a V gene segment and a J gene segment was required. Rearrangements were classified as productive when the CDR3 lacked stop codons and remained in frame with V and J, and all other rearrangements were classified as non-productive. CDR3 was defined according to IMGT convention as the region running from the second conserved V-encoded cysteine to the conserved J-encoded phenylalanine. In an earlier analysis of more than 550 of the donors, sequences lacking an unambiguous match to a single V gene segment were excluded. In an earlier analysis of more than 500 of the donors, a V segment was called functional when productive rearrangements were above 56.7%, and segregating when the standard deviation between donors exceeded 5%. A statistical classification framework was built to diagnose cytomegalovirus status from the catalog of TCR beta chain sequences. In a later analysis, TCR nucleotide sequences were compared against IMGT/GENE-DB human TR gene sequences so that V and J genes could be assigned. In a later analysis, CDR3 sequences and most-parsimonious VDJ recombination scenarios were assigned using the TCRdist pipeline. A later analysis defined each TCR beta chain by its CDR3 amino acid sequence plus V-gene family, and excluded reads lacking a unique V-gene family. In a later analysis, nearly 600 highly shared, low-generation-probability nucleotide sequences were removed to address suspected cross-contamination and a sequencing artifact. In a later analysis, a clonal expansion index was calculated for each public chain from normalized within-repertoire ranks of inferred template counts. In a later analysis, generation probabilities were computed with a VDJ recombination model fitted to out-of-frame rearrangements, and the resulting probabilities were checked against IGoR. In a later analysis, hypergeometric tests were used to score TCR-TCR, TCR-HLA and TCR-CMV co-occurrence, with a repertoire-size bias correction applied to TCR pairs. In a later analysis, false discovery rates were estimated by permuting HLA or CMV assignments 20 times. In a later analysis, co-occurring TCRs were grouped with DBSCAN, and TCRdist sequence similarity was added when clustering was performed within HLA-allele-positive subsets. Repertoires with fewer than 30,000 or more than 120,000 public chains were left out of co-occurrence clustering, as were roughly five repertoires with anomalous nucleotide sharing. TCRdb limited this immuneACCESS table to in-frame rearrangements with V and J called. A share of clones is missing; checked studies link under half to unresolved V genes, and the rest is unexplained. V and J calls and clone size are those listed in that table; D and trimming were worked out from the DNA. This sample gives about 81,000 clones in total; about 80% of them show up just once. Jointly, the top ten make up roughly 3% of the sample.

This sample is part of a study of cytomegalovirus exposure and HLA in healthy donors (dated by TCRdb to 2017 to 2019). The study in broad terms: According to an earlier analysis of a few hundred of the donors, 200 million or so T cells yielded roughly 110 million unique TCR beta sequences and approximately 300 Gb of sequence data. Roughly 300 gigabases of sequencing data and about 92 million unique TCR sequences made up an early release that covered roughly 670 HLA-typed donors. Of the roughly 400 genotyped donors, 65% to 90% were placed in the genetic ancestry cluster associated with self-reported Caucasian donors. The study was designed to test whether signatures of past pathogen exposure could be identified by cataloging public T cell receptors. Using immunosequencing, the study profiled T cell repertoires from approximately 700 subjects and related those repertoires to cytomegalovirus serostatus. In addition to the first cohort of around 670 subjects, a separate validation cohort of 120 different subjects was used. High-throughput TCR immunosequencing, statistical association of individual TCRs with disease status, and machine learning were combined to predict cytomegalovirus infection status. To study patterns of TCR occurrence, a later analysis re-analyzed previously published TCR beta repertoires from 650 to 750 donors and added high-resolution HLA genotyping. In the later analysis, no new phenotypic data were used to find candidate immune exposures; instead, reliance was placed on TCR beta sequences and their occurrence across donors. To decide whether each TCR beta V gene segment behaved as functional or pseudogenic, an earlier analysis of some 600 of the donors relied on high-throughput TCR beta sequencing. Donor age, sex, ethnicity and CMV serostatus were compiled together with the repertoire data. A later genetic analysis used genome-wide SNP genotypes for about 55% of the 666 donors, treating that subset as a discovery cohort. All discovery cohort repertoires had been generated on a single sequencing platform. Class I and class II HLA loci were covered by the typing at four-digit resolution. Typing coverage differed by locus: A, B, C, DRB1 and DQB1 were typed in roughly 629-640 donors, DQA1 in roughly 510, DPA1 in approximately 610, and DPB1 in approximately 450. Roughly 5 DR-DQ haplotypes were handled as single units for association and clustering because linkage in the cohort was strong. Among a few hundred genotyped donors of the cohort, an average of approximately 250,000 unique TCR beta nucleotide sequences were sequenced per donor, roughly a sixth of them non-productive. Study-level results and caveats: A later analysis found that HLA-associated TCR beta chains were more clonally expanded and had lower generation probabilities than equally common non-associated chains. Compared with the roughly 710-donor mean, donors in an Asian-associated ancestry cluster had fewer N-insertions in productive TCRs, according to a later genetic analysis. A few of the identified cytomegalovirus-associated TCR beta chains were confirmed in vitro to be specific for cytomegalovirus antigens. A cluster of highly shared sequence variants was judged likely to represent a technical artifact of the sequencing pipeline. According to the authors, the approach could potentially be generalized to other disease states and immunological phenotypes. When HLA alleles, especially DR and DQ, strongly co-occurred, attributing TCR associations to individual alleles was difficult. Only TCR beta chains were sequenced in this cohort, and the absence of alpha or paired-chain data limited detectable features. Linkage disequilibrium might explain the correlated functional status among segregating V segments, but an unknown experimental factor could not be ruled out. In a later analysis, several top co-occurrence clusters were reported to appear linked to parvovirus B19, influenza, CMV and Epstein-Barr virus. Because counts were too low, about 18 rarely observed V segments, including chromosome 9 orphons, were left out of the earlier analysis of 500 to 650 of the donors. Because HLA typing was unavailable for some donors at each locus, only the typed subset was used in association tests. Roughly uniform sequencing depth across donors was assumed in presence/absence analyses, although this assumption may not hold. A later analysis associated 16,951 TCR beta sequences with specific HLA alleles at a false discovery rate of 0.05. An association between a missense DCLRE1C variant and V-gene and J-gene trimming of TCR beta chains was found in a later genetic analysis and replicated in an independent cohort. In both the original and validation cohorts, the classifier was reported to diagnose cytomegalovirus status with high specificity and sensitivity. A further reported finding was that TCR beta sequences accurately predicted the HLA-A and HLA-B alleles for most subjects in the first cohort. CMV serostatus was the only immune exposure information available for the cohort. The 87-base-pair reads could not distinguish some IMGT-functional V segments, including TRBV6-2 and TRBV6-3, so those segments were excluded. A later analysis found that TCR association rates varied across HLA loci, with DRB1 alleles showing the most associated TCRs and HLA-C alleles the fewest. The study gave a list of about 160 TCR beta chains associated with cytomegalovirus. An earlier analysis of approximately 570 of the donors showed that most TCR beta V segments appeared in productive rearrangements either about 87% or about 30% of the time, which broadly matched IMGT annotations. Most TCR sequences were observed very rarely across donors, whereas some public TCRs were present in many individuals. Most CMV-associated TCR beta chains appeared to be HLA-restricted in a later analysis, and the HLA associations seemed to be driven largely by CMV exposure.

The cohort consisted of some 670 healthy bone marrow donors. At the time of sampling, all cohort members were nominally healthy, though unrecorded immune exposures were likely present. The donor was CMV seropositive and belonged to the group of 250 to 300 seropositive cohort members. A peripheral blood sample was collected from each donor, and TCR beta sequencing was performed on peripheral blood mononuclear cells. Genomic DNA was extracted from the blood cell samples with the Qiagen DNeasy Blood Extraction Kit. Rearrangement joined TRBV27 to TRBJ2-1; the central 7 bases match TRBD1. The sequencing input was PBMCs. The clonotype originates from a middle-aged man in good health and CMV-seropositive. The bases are TGTGCCAGCAGTTTAGGGACAGCTTATGAGCAGTTCTTC. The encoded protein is CASSLGTAYEQFF.